Listed below are T cell receptor beta chains from one sample, sequenced in a study of vaccination and CD4 T cells after COVID-19. These receptors have no identified antigens. TCRdb used MiXCR to reprocess the PCR reads, holding one entry per CDR3 protein. The data show approximately 18,000 distinct CDR3 sequences, with around 58% seen just once and about 11% held by the top ten. Input material: CD4+ T cells from blood, cultured in vitro. Receptors originate from a human donor who had recovered from COVID-19. CDR3s include the opening cysteine and the closing phenylalanine or tryptophan. The order of the fields is CDR3 protein, J gene, V gene.

CDR3: CASSARLDTGELFF
J: TRBJ2-2
V: TRBV19

CDR3: CASSLNRNYGYTF
J: TRBJ1-2
V: TRBV7-9

CDR3: CATSDEGGNGELFF
J: TRBJ2-2
V: TRBV24-1

CDR3: CASSSPGVSGANVLTF
J: TRBJ2-6
V: TRBV25-1

CDR3: CASSVAGGPYNEQFF
J: TRBJ2-1
V: TRBV10-1

CDR3: CASNFNGLLGDPYSNQPQHF
J: TRBJ1-5
V: TRBV19

CDR3: CASSSGQGTLSSLHF
J: TRBJ1-6
V: TRBV7-3

CDR3: CASSRKGGASGRSDTQYF
J: TRBJ2-3
V: TRBV27

CDR3: CATSRGGNLALNYGYTF
J: TRBJ1-2
V: TRBV15

CDR3: CSAPRRGEETQYF
J: TRBJ2-5
V: TRBV20-1

CDR3: CASSLARFSIYEQYF
J: TRBJ2-7
V: TRBV7-2

CDR3: CASSLGQRQETQYF
J: TRBJ2-5
V: TRBV5-1

CDR3: CASSLWQGAFF
J: TRBJ1-1
V: TRBV2

CDR3: CASRGGVHYEQYF
J: TRBJ2-7
V: TRBV6-1

CDR3: CASSESRAGGRTDTQYF
J: TRBJ2-3
V: TRBV10-2

CDR3: CASSPRDYSTDTQYF
J: TRBJ2-3
V: TRBV11-2

CDR3: CASSWDRGYEQYF
J: TRBJ2-7
V: TRBV11-2

CDR3: CASSLLSGGDSPLHF
J: TRBJ1-6
V: TRBV5-4

CDR3: CASSLEAGYWETQYF
J: TRBJ2-5
V: TRBV7-2

CDR3: CASSAATGSTDTQYF
J: TRBJ2-3
V: TRBV7-6

CDR3: CASTDRGHSPLHF
J: TRBJ1-6
V: TRBV2

CDR3: CASSEAAGSPLHF
J: TRBJ1-6
V: TRBV6-1

CDR3: CASGPRQGGGQPQHF
J: TRBJ1-5
V: TRBV6-1

CDR3: CSARRGGEGVDTQYF
J: TRBJ2-3
V: TRBV20-1

CDR3: CAWSSPGNTEAFF
J: TRBJ1-1
V: TRBV30

CDR3: CASSQGATKNIQYF
J: TRBJ2-4
V: TRBV6-1

CDR3: CASSLGLAGGQSTGELFF
J: TRBJ2-2
V: TRBV7-9

CDR3: CASSQGLGSDTQYF
J: TRBJ2-3
V: TRBV6-1

CDR3: CSARVTNTGELFF
J: TRBJ2-2
V: TRBV20-1

CDR3: CASSSIWESTEAFF
J: TRBJ1-1
V: TRBV7-9

CDR3: CASRAGYLYQPQHF
J: TRBJ1-5
V: TRBV10-1

CDR3: CASSTGGYGYTF
J: TRBJ1-2
V: TRBV11-1

CDR3: CASAGQGSYEQYF
J: TRBJ2-7
V: TRBV2

CDR3: CASSAGQYYEQYF
J: TRBJ2-7
V: TRBV18

CDR3: CASSLVGGGASTDTQYF
J: TRBJ2-3
V: TRBV5-5

CDR3: CASSLGYVGTSNQPQHF
J: TRBJ1-5
V: TRBV7-2

CDR3: CSARKEGGNSPLHF
J: TRBJ1-6
V: TRBV20-1

CDR3: CAISGTSGRSYEQYF
J: TRBJ2-7
V: TRBV6-1

CDR3: CASRLRALSSYEQYF
J: TRBJ2-7
V: TRBV27

CDR3: CSAQDRAKNIQYF
J: TRBJ2-4
V: TRBV29-1

CDR3: CASRLRGNTEAFF
J: TRBJ1-1
V: TRBV12-3/TRBV12-4

CDR3: CASSRAGSYGYTF
J: TRBJ1-2
V: TRBV6-2/TRBV6-3

CDR3: CATSRGGTEDRRTQYF
J: TRBJ2-5
V: TRBV15

CDR3: CSARDFGVSTDTQYF
J: TRBJ2-3
V: TRBV20-1

CDR3: CASSNNQPQHF
J: TRBJ1-5
V: TRBV28

CDR3: CASAGTRGTGELFF
J: TRBJ2-2
V: TRBV19

CDR3: CASKEVVTDTQYF
J: TRBJ2-3
V: TRBV25-1

CDR3: CSARGAGGDEQYF
J: TRBJ2-7
V: TRBV20-1

CDR3: CASSQDRQGGHEQYF
J: TRBJ2-7
V: TRBV4-2

CDR3: CASQRTGGYNEQFF
J: TRBJ2-1
V: TRBV6-1

CDR3: CASSLSASGYNEQFF
J: TRBJ2-1
V: TRBV27

CDR3: CASSFRRRPSEQYF
J: TRBJ2-7
V: TRBV12-3/TRBV12-4

CDR3: CSARKQWGTEAFF
J: TRBJ1-1
V: TRBV20-1

CDR3: CASSAPIQGKSNSPLHF
J: TRBJ1-6
V: TRBV10-2

CDR3: CSAIWTHQETQYF
J: TRBJ2-5
V: TRBV20-1

CDR3: CSARDPRASETQYF
J: TRBJ2-5
V: TRBV20-1

CDR3: CSARETGKVNQPQHF
J: TRBJ1-5
V: TRBV20-1

CDR3: CASRLTGTGVPYGYTF
J: TRBJ1-2
V: TRBV28

CDR3: CASGDSPTDTQYF
J: TRBJ2-3
V: TRBV6-4